The 13 T cell receptor beta chains reported below all come from one sample, sequenced in a study of T cells in Graves' hyperthyroidism and ophthalmopathy (dated by TCRdb to the late 2010s). Library construction relied on multiplex PCR. The run used an Illumina HiSeq 2000. The TCR beta CDR3 regions were amplified from RNA transcripts. A first-round RT-PCR of the TCR CDR3 used the HTBI primer set with the Qiagen OneStep RT-PCR kit. TCRdb cleaned the public reads at Q25 with fastp, built clones with MiXCR and kept in-frame beta chains. One record per CDR3 amino acid sequence lists the most common genes and DNA. The sample profile shows over 500,000 distinct CDR3 sequences; 12% to 15% of them were found once. Approximately 15% of the sample comes from the top ten. Sequencing was done on a sample of blood. All receptors derive from a woman between 35 and 50 years old with Graves' hyperthyroidism.

This clonotype has only a few counts. This chain connects TRBV20-1 to TRBJ2-5; a possible D gene is TRBD2 (5 bases). Per germline, CDR1 DFQATT and CDR2 SNEGSKA (reference sequence). The V gene lost 6 bases and the J gene lost 0 bases, with 8 bases spanning the gap. The CDR3 length is 12 residues. CDR3 residues: CSARLNQETQYF. The CDR3 nucleotides are TGCAGTGCAAGACTAAACCAAGAGACCCAGTACTTC.

This clonotype has ten or more counts. The chain carries TRBV5-1 and TRBJ2-7, with TRBD1 identical over 11 bases. The germline CDR1 and CDR2 sequences are SGHRS and YFSETQ. The V gene end was trimmed by 0 bases and the J gene end by 2 bases; junction bases not matched to a gene: 4. There are 16 residues in the CDR3. CDR3: CASSLDGTGGTYEQYF. CDR3 nucleotide sequence: TGCGCCAGCAGCTTGGATGGGACAGGGGGGACCTACGAGCAGTACTTC. Using reference TRBV5-1 and TRBJ2-7 for the parts outside the CDR3, the full variable domain is KAGVTQTPRYLIKTRGQQVTLSCSPISGHRSVSWYQQTPGQGLQFLFEYFSETQRNKGNFPGRFSGRQFSNSRSEMNVSTLELGDSALYLCASSLDGTGGTYEQYFGPGTRLTVT.

This clonotype was seen repeatedly, ten times or more. This chain connects TRBV12-3 or TRBV12-4 to TRBJ1-2, with a tentative D call TRBD1 (5 bases). The CDR3 loop spans 14 amino acids. Trimming stripped 2 bases from V and 4 bases from J, with 11 bases between. CDR3 sequence reads: CASSLRPGIYGYTF. In DNA, the CDR3 is TGTGCCAGCAGTTTAAGGCCAGGGATCTATGGCTACACCTTC.

This clonotype showed up many times. V usage is TRBV3-1 and J usage is TRBJ2-3, with 9 positions matching TRBD2. Germline V CDR1 and CDR2: LGHDT, YNNKEL (reference sequence). The CDR3 consists of 16 residues. J gave up 4 bases and V 5 bases, and 10 bases lay outside the gene matches. The DNA for the CDR3 is TGTGCCAGCAGCTTGGCAGCGGGAGGAGGCCCAGATACGCAGTATTTT. Protein product: CASSLAAGGGPDTQYF.

For this clonotype: This may be a read error: a much more frequent sequence differs by one nucleotide. V gene TRBV9 combines with J gene TRBJ2-3, with D perhaps TRBD1 (5 bases). In germline, CDR1 is SGDLS, CDR2 YYNGEE. This CDR3 is built from 15 residues. CDR3 sequence (DNA): TGTGCCAGCAGCGTAGGGGTCACAGGCACAGATATGCAGTATTTT. It is translated as CASSVGVTGTDMQYF.

This clonotype was seen ten or more times. The genes are TRBV5-4 and TRBJ2-2; D is unresolved. V was cut by 0 bases and J by 4 bases, with 10 bases left in between. CDR1 is SGHNT and CDR2 is YYREEE in the germline V gene (reference sequence). This CDR3 region has 15 residues. CDR3 residues: CASSLDGFRTGELFF. CDR3 DNA sequence: TGTGCCAGCAGCTTGGATGGGTTCCGCACCGGGGAGCTGTTTTTT. Drawing the rest from reference TRBV5-4 and TRBJ2-2, the complete variable domain is ETGVTQSPTHLIKTRGQQVTLRCSSQSGHNTVSWYQQALGQGPQFIFQYYREEENGRGNFPPRFSGLQFPNYSSELNVNALELDDSALYLCASSLDGFRTGELFFGEGSRLTVL.

The rearrangement uses TRBV20-1 and TRBJ2-3, with D perhaps matching TRBD2 (7 bases). Germline V gives CDR1 DFQATT, CDR2 SNEGSKA (reference sequence). The CDR3 loop spans 15 amino acids. Trimming removed 0 bases from V and 3 bases from J, with 13 bases in between. In DNA, the CDR3 is TGCAGTGCTAGAGATAGGGGGGAGGGGACAGATACGCAGTATTTT. Translating it yields CSARDRGEGTDTQYF.

This clonotype has more than one count but fewer than ten. The rearrangement links TRBV7-2 to TRBJ2-2, with TRBD2 as a possible D gene (5 bases). Germline V gene lookup returns CDR1 SGHTA and CDR2 FQGNSA. The V end was cut by 5 bases, the J end by 17 bases, with 21 bases between. CDR3 size: 13 residues. DNA for the CDR3: TGTGCCAGCAGCGCGAAACCCGGACTCACGGCCTTTTTT. Residues: CASSAKPGLTAFF.

The sample holds a few counts of this clonotype. The chain links TRBV29-1 to TRBJ1-1; 7 nucleotides line up with TRBD1. With 4 bases clipped from V and 7 bases from J, the junction kept 9 bases outside the gene matches. The CDR3 contains 13 residues. CDR1 and CDR2 from the germline V gene are SQVTM and ANQGSEA. In nucleotides, the CDR3 is TGCAGCGTTGGCGACAGGGCTGGGATTGAAGCTTTCTTT. It yields the protein CSVGDRAGIEAFF.

This sequence joins TRBV20-1 and TRBJ2-5, with TRBD1 matching 10 bases. J was trimmed by 5 bases and V by 3 bases; bases with no gene match: 9. Germline-derived CDR1 and CDR2 are DFQATT and SNEGSKA (reference sequence). This CDR3 region has 15 residues. As DNA, the CDR3 is TGCAGTGCTAGGGGGACAGGGGTAAACGAGGAGACCCAGTACTTC. The encoded protein is CSARGTGVNEETQYF.

This chain connects TRBV29-1 to TRBJ1-3; D is ambiguous. V shed 0 bases and J shed 4 bases, with 10 bases lying between them. Germline V gene sequence: CDR1 SQVTM, CDR2 ANQGSEA. The CDR3 totals 14 residues. The CDR3 loop is CSVEDRLRGNTIYF. The CDR3 nucleotides read TGCAGCGTTGAAGATCGTCTGAGGGGAAACACCATATATTTT.

As regards this clonotype: At one boundary the junction diverges from the germline segment, which might be a read error. The chain joins TRBV6-1 to TRBJ2-2; perhaps TRBD2 as D (5 bases). This CDR3 has 14 residues. CDR1 and CDR2 (germline): MNHNS, SASEGT. The DNA for the CDR3 is TGTACCAGCAGTGATCCGGGAAGGCGAGGGGAGCTGTTTTTT. It translates to CTSSDPGRRGELFF.

This clonotype has a handful of counts. This rearrangement joins TRBV7-2 to TRBJ1-4; D possibly corresponds to TRBD1 (5 bases). This CDR3 region has 16 residues. Germline-derived CDR1 and CDR2 are SGHTA and FQGNSA. Trimming took 2 bases from V and 6 from J, leaving 16 bases between them. CDR3 sequence (DNA): TGTGCCAGCAGCTTAACTACGGTCGGGGGGTATGAAAAACTGTTTTTT. It codes for CASSLTTVGGYEKLFF. Based on the CDR3 plus reference TRBV7-2 and TRBJ1-4, the full variable domain is GAGVSQSPSNKVTEKGKDVELRCDPISGHTALYWYRQSLGQGLEFLIYFQGNSAPDKSGLPSDRFSAERTGGSVSTLTIQRTQQEDSAVYLCASSLTTVGGYEKLFFGSGTQLSVL.